Listed below are T cell receptor beta chains from one sample, sequenced in a study of human T cells and chemical hapten exposure. MiXCR was run by TCRdb on the RACE reads, yielding one entry per CDR3 protein. The profile shows about 54,000 distinct CDR3 sequences, over 9.5% of them singletons. The source was whole blood, collected in connection with sensitization to the hapten diphenylcyclopropenone (DPC). The receptors here all came from a woman in her fifties or sixties with alopecia areata. Some clones in this sample may be carry-over from other donors' samples. CDR3s leave out the opening cysteine and the closing phenylalanine or tryptophan. Expanded clones get a size class; other rows say once, few or many, or leave the size out.

len: 13; j_gene: TRBJ2-7; abundance: -; v_gene: TRBV28; CDR3aa: ASSPDREHLHEQY
len: 15; j_gene: TRBJ2-3; abundance: few; v_gene: TRBV6-2/TRBV6-3; CDR3aa: ASSPIAGRYSTDTQY
len: 12; j_gene: TRBJ2-7; abundance: few; v_gene: TRBV20-1; CDR3aa: SAANPESPISQY
len: 13; j_gene: TRBJ1-1; abundance: many; v_gene: TRBV2; CDR3aa: ASREGGRGHTEAF
len: 10; j_gene: TRBJ2-5; abundance: many; v_gene: TRBV18; CDR3aa: ASSPRQETQY
len: 15; j_gene: TRBJ2-3; abundance: few; v_gene: TRBV7-2; CDR3aa: ASRPRRGAADTDTQY
len: 13; j_gene: TRBJ1-1; abundance: few; v_gene: TRBV18; CDR3aa: ASSSDRAMNTEAF
len: 10; j_gene: TRBJ2-7; abundance: few; v_gene: TRBV18; CDR3aa: ASSPEVYEQY
len: 10; j_gene: TRBJ1-1; abundance: -; v_gene: TRBV29-1; CDR3aa: SVSGMNTEAF
len: 16; j_gene: TRBJ2-2; abundance: -; v_gene: TRBV6-2/TRBV6-3; CDR3aa: ASSYSRSVGTADRELF
len: 12; j_gene: TRBJ2-5; abundance: -; v_gene: TRBV5-1; CDR3aa: ASTSPGLQETQY
len: 11; j_gene: TRBJ1-1; abundance: -; v_gene: TRBV28; CDR3aa: ASSSPGNTEAF
len: 12; j_gene: TRBJ2-7; abundance: -; v_gene: TRBV2; CDR3aa: ASSESQGFSEQY
len: 9; j_gene: TRBJ1-5; abundance: many; v_gene: TRBV28; CDR3aa: ASSLGQPQH
len: 9; j_gene: TRBJ2-1; abundance: few; v_gene: TRBV7-9; CDR3aa: ASSFSNEQF
len: 14; j_gene: TRBJ2-1; abundance: -; v_gene: TRBV2; CDR3aa: ASRGASGSHYNEQF
len: 11; j_gene: TRBJ1-1; abundance: many; v_gene: TRBV18; CDR3aa: ASSPTGRTEAF
len: 12; j_gene: TRBJ1-1; abundance: few; v_gene: TRBV5-1; CDR3aa: ASTNGGVNTEAF
len: 12; j_gene: TRBJ1-2; abundance: -; v_gene: TRBV5-1; CDR3aa: ASSLQGVEYGYT
len: 12; j_gene: TRBJ1-1; abundance: -; v_gene: TRBV7-2; CDR3aa: ASSLVSWNTEAF
len: 11; j_gene: TRBJ1-5; abundance: few; v_gene: TRBV6-1; CDR3aa: ASSESWGFTQH
len: 16; j_gene: TRBJ2-7; abundance: many; v_gene: TRBV7-6; CDR3aa: ASSLWQAGLAGDYEQY
len: 11; j_gene: TRBJ2-7; abundance: few; v_gene: TRBV7-9; CDR3aa: ASSFDTDYEQY
len: 11; j_gene: TRBJ2-3; abundance: many; v_gene: TRBV6-5; CDR3aa: ASSPGGADTQY
len: 13; j_gene: TRBJ1-5; abundance: -; v_gene: TRBV12-3/TRBV12-4; CDR3aa: ASSIDWGGLQPQH
len: 10; j_gene: TRBJ1-2; abundance: many; v_gene: TRBV12-3/TRBV12-4; CDR3aa: ASSSGGYGYT
len: 15; j_gene: TRBJ2-1; abundance: many; v_gene: TRBV4-3; CDR3aa: ASSQDVGFGTYNEQF
len: 15; j_gene: TRBJ2-2; abundance: many; v_gene: TRBV5-4; CDR3aa: ASSLFGGVWDTGELF
len: 13; j_gene: TRBJ2-1; abundance: few; v_gene: TRBV2; CDR3aa: ASSEFRANQNEQF
len: 15; j_gene: TRBJ2-6; abundance: few; v_gene: TRBV4-3; CDR3aa: ASSPYSTGSGANVLT
len: 11; j_gene: TRBJ1-3; abundance: -; v_gene: TRBV6-5; CDR3aa: ATRSSSGNTIY
len: 13; j_gene: TRBJ1-5; abundance: -; v_gene: TRBV4-1; CDR3aa: ASSHADGYNQPQH
len: 12; j_gene: TRBJ1-5; abundance: few; v_gene: TRBV4-3; CDR3aa: ASSQAPLNQPQH
len: 15; j_gene: TRBJ1-5; abundance: few; v_gene: TRBV19; CDR3aa: ASSIDVRGWTHQPQH
len: 14; j_gene: TRBJ1-6; abundance: many; v_gene: TRBV27; CDR3aa: ASSPQGALYTSPLH
len: 12; j_gene: TRBJ2-3; abundance: -; v_gene: TRBV6-2/TRBV6-3; CDR3aa: ASRTGGGTDTQY
len: 12; j_gene: TRBJ1-5; abundance: many; v_gene: TRBV27; CDR3aa: ASSQGIGNQPQH
len: 12; j_gene: TRBJ2-1; abundance: few; v_gene: TRBV6-5; CDR3aa: ASSYSLSYNEQF
len: 10; j_gene: TRBJ1-4; abundance: many; v_gene: TRBV28; CDR3aa: ASTGGREKLF
len: 10; j_gene: TRBJ1-3; abundance: many; v_gene: TRBV28; CDR3aa: ASSRLGHTIY
len: 11; j_gene: TRBJ2-7; abundance: -; v_gene: TRBV12-3/TRBV12-4; CDR3aa: ASSLSEVAEQY
len: 13; j_gene: TRBJ2-7; abundance: many; v_gene: TRBV5-1; CDR3aa: ASSLAWDDSYEQY
len: 10; j_gene: TRBJ1-5; abundance: few; v_gene: TRBV20-1; CDR3aa: SANRGNQPQH
len: 9; j_gene: TRBJ2-1; abundance: -; v_gene: TRBV29-1; CDR3aa: SAGEGYEQF
len: 12; j_gene: TRBJ1-4; abundance: many; v_gene: TRBV28; CDR3aa: ASSFAGANEKLF